This T cell receptor beta chain was sequenced during a study of CD8+CD57+ T cells in acquired aplastic anemia. Study overall: Mean yield of DNA from sorted CD4+ and CD8+ cells was roughly 3.1 ug.

Genomic DNA was employed as the template in profiling TCR beta VDJ and CDR3. MiXCR, run by TCRdb on the reads, gives a single entry per CDR3 protein. This table holds roughly 200,000 distinct CDR3 sequences, around 63% found once. This clonotype appeared a few times. The antigen is unknown. CD8+CD57+ cell expansion had been shown by flow cytometry in patients chosen for sequencing. Germline CDR1 reads DFQATT; CDR2 reads SNEGSKA (reference sequence). The CDR3 is 11 residues long. The study, taken as a whole, reports: Significant differences in CD8+ Simpson's diversity were not observed between patients and controls. Patients shared 25 to 30 CD8+ CDR3 sequences with controls.

This TCR was sampled from a human donor with aplastic anemia. Input material: sorted CD4+, CD8+, or CD8+CD57+ T cells (not recorded which) from PBMCs. The chain carries TRBV20-1 and TRBJ2-1, with D perhaps TRBD1 (6 bases). DNA of the CDR3: TGCAGCGCCACCAGGGGCGGCGAGCAGTTCTTC. This codes for CSATRGGEQFF.